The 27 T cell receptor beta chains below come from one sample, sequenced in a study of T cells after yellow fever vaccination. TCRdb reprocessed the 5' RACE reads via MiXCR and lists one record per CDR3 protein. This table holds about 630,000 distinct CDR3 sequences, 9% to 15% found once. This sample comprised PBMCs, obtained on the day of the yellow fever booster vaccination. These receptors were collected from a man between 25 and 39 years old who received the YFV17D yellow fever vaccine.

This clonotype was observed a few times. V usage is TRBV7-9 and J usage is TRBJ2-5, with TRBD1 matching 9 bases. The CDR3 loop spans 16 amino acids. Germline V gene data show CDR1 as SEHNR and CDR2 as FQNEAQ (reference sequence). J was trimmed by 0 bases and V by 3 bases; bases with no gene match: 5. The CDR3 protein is CASSLGDRAYQETQYF. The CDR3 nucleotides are TGTGCCAGCAGCTTGGGGGACAGGGCGTACCAAGAGACCCAGTACTTC.

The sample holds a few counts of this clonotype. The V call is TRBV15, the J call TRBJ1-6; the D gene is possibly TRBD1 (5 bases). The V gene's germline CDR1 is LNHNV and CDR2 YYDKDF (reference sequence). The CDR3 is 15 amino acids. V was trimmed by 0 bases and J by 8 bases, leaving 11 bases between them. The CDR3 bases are TGTGCCACCAGCAGAGATTCAGGGTCTCATTCACCCCTCCACTTT. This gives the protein CATSRDSGSHSPLHF.

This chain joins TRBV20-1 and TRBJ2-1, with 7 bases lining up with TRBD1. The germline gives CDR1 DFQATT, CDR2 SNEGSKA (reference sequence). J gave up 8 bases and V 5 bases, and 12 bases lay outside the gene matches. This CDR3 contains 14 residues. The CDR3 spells CSAGRWTGRDEQFF. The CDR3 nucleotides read TGCAGTGCTGGTCGATGGACAGGAAGGGATGAGCAGTTCTTC.

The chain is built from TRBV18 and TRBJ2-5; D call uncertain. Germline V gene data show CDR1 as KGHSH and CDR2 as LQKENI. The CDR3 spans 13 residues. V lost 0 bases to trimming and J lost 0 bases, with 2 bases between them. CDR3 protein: CASSPPYQETQYF. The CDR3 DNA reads TGTGCCAGCTCACCACCGTACCAAGAGACCCAGTACTTC.

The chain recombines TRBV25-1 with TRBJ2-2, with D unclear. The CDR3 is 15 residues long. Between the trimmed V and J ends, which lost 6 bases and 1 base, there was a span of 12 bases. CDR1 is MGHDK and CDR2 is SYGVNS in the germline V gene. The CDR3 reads CASSHSTENTGELFF. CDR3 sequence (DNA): TGTGCCAGCAGCCACTCGACGGAGAACACCGGGGAGCTGTTTTTT.

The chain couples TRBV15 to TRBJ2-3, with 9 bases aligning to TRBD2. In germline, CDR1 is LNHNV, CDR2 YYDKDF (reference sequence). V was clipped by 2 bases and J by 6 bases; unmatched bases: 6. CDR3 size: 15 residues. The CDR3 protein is CATSRRGLARDTQYF. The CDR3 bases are TGTGCCACCAGCAGACGGGGACTAGCCCGCGATACGCAGTATTTT.

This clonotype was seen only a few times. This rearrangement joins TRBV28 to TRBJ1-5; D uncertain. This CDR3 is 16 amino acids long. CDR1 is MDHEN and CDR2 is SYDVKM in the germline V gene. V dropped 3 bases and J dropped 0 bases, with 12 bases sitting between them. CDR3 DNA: TGTGCCAGCAGTTTGGATTTTCCAGGTAGCAATCAGCCCCAGCATTTT. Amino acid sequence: CASSLDFPGSNQPQHF.

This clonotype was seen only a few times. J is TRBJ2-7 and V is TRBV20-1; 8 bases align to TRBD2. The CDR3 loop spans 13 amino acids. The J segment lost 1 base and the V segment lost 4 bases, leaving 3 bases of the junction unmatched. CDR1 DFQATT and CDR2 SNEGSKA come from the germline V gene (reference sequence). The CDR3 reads CSATREASYEQYF. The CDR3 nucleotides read TGCAGTGCTACGCGGGAGGCTTCCTACGAGCAGTACTTC.

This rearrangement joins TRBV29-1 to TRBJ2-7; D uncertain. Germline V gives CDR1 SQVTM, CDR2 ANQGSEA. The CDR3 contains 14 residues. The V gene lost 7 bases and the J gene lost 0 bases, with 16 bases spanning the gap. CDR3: CSARRDSTSYEQYF. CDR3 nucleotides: TGCAGCGCTCGTAGGGATTCCACCTCCTACGAGCAGTACTTC.

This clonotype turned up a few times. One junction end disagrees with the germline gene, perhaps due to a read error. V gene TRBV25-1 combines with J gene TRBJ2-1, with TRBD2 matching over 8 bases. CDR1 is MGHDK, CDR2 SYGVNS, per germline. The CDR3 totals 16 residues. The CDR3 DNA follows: TGTGCCAGCAGTGAAGGTCTCGGGAGGGCGAGAAGTGAGCAGTTTTTC. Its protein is CASSEGLGRARSEQFF.

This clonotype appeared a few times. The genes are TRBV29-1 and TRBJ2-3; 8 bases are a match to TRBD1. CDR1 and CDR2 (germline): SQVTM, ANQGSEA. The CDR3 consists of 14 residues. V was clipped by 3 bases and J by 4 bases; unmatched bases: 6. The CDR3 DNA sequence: TGCAGCGTTGATGGCAGGGGGCGCCCAGATACGCAGTATTTT. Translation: CSVDGRGRPDTQYF.

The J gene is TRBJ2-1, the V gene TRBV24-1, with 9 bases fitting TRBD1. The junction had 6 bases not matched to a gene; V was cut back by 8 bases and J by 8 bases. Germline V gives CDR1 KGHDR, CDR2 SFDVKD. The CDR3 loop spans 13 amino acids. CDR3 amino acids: CATTGDRADEQFF. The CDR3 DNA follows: TGTGCCACCACCGGGGACAGGGCGGATGAGCAGTTCTTC.

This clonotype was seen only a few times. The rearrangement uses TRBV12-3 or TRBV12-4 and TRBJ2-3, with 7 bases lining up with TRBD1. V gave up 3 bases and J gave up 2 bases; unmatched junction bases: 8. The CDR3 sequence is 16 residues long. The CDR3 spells CASSLSWTGVTDTQYF. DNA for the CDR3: TGTGCCAGCAGTTTGAGCTGGACAGGAGTCACAGATACGCAGTATTTT.

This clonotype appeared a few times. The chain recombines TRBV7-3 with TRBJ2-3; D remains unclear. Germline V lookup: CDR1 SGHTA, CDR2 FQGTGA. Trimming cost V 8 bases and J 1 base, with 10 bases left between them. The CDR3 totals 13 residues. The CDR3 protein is CASGRSRTDTQYF. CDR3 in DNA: TGTGCCAGCGGCAGGAGCCGCACAGATACGCAGTATTTT.

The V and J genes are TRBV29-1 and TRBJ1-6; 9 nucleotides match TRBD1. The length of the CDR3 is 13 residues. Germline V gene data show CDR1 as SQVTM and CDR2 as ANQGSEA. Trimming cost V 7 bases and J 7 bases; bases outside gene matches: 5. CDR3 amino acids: CSGRTGANSPLHF. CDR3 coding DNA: TGCAGCGGAAGGACAGGGGCAAATTCACCCCTCCACTTT.

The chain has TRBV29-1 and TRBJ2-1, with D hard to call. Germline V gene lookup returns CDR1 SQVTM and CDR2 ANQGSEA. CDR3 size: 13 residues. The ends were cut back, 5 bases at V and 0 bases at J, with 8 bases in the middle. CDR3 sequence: CSVFPSSYNEQFF. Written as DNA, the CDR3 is TGCAGCGTTTTCCCTAGCTCCTACAATGAGCAGTTCTTC.

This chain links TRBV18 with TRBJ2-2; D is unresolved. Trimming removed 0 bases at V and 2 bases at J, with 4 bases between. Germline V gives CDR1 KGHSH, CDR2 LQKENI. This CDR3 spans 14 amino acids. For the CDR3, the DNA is TGTGCCAGCTCACCACCACATAACACCGGGGAGCTGTTTTTT. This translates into CASSPPHNTGELFF.

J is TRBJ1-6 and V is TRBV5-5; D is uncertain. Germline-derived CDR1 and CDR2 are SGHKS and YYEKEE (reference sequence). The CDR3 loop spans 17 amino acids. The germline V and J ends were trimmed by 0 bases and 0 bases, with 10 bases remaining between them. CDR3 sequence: CASSLEAASSYNSPLHF. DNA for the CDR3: TGTGCCAGCAGCTTGGAGGCGGCGTCCTCCTATAATTCACCCCTCCACTTT.

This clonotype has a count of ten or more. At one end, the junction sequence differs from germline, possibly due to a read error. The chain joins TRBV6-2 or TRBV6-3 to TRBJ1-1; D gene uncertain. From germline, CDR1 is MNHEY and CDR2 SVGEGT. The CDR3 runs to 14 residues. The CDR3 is CAISPRSRNTEAFF. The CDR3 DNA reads TGTGCCATCAGTCCCAGGTCCAGGAACACTGAAGCTTTCTTT.

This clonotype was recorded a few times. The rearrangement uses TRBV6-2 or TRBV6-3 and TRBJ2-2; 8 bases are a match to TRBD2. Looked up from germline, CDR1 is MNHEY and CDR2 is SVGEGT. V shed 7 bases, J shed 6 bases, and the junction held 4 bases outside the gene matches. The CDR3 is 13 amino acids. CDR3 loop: CASNGRASGELFF. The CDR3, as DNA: TGTGCCAGCAACGGGAGGGCATCCGGGGAGCTGTTTTTT.

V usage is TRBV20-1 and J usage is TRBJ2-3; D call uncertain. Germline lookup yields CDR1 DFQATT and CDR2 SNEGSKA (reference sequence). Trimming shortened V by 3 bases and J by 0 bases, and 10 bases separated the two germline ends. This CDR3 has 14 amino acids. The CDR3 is CSASRRHSTDTQYF. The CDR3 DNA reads TGCAGTGCTAGTCGTAGGCACAGCACAGATACGCAGTATTTT.

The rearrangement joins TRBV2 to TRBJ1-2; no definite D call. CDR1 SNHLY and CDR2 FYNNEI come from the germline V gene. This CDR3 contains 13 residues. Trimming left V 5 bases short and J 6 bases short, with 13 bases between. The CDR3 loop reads CASSLGLTNGYTF. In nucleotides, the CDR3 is TGTGCCAGCAGTCTAGGACTAACCAATGGCTACACCTTC.

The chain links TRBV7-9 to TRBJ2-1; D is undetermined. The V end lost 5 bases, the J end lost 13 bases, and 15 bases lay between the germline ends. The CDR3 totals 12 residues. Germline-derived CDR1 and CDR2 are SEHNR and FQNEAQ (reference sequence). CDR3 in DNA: TGTGCCAGCAGCCCGGAGATGGCGGAACAGTTCTTC. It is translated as CASSPEMAEQFF.

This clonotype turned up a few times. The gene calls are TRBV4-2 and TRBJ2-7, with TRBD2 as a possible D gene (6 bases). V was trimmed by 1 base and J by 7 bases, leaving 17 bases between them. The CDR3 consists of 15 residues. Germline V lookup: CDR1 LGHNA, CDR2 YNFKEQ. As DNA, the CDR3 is TGTGCCAGCAGCCAAGTTGACGGGAGTGTTTCGGAGCAGTACTTC. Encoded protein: CASSQVDGSVSEQYF.

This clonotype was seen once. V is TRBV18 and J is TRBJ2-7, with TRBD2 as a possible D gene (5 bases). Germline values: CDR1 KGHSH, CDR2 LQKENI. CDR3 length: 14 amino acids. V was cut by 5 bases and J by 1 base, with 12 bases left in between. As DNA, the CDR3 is TGTGCCAGCTCAGCGTCTAGAGGGTCCTACGAGCAGTACTTC. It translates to CASSASRGSYEQYF. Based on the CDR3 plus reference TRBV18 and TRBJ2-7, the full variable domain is NAGVMQNPRHLVRRRGQEARLRCSPMKGHSHVYWYRQLPEEGLKFMVYLQKENIIDESGMPKERFSAEFPKEGPSILRIQQVVRGDSAAYFCASSASRGSYEQYFGPGTRLTVT.

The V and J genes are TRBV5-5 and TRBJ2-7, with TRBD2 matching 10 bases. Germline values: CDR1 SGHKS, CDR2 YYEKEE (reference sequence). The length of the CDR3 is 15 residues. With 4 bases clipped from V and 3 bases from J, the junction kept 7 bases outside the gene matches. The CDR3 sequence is CASSTQIAGGYEQYF. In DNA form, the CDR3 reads TGTGCCAGCAGCACCCAGATAGCGGGAGGCTACGAGCAGTACTTC.

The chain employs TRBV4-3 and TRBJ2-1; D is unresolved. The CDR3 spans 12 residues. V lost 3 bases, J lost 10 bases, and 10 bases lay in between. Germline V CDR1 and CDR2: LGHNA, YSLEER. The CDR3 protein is CASSHQGAEQFF. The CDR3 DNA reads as TGCGCCAGCAGCCATCAAGGCGCGGAGCAGTTCTTC.